The 9 T cell receptor beta chains presented below share a single source sample, sequenced in a study of early T cells in non-severe SARS-CoV-2 infection. Each CDR3 protein gets one entry after TCRdb re-called the 5' RACE reads with MiXCR. Here the sample spans more than 55,000 distinct CDR3 sequences, about 13% being singletons. The specimen comprised whole blood, sampled at baseline. All receptors derive from an adult who was a healthcare worker with PCR-confirmed SARS-CoV-2 infection or an uninfected control (not recorded which).

The chain employs TRBV29-1 and TRBJ2-4; D unresolved. Trimming removed 1 base from V and 5 bases from J, with 9 bases in between. The CDR3 consists of 13 residues. Germline assignment: CDR1 SQVTM and CDR2 ANQGSEA. CDR3 sequence: CSVEAQGQNIQYF. The CDR3, as DNA: TGCAGCGTTGAAGCTCAAGGCCAAAACATTCAGTACTTC.

This clonotype was counted between two and nine times. V usage is TRBV28 and J usage is TRBJ1-2, with a possible D match to TRBD1 (6 bases). The CDR3 covers 14 residues. CDR1 and CDR2 (germline): MDHEN, SYDVKM. Trimming cost V 2 bases and J 4 bases, with 11 bases left between them. The CDR3 reads CASSLRGASYGYTF. CDR3 DNA sequence: TGTGCCAGCAGTTTACGGGGGGCTAGCTATGGCTACACCTTC.

This clonotype came up many times. The chain recombines TRBV20-1 with TRBJ1-1; D unclear. The germline V gene has CDR1 DFQATT and CDR2 SNEGSKA (reference sequence). The CDR3 consists of 13 residues. V was cut by 3 bases and J by 6 bases, with 14 bases left in between. Here the CDR3 DNA reads TGCAGTGCTAGTGGGTCCCTAGACTCTGAAGCTTTCTTT. Its translation is CSASGSLDSEAFF.

The J gene is TRBJ2-7, the V gene TRBV2, with a possible D match to TRBD1 (5 bases). V lost 10 bases and J lost 6, with 16 bases in between. Germline V lookup: CDR1 SNHLY, CDR2 FYNNEI. The CDR3 sequence is 12 residues long. CDR3 DNA: TGTGCCATACAGGTTGGGCCCGGCGAGCAGTACTTC. Translating gives CAIQVGPGEQYF. The full variable domain, its missing parts supplied by reference TRBV2 and TRBJ2-7, is EPEVTQTPSHQVTQMGQEVILRCVPISNHLYFYWYRQILGQKVEFLVSFYNNEISEKSEIFDDQFSVERPDGSNFTLKIRSTKLEDSAMYFCAIQVGPGEQYFGPGTRLTVT.

The J gene is TRBJ1-2, the V gene TRBV6-1; D remains ambiguous. The CDR3 is made up of 15 amino acids. Trimming took off 1 base at V and 2 bases at J, with 11 bases between the two ends. Germline V CDR1 and CDR2: MNHNS, SASEGT. The CDR3 protein is CASSEGGWANYGYTF. CDR3 nucleotide sequence: TGTGCCAGCAGTGAAGGGGGATGGGCCAACTATGGCTACACCTTC.

This clonotype was counted a few times. The rearrangement uses TRBV30 and TRBJ2-4, with 10 bases matching TRBD2. Germline lookup yields CDR1 GTSNPN and CDR2 SVGIG (reference sequence). This CDR3 contains 13 residues. V shed 5 bases and J 3 bases; nucleotides not matched to a gene: 1. CDR3 loop: CAWEREGKNIQYF. DNA of the CDR3: TGTGCCTGGGAGCGGGAGGGCAAAAACATTCAGTACTTC.

This clonotype was counted only a few times. The chain uses TRBV29-1 and TRBJ2-5; 7 bases agree with TRBD2. The CDR3 contains 12 residues. Germline V gene sequence: CDR1 SQVTM, CDR2 ANQGSEA. Losses at the gene ends were 4 bases for V and 2 bases for J; bases not matched to a gene: 1. For the CDR3, the DNA is TGCAGCGTTGCTAGCGGACAAGAGACCCAGTACTTC. Protein product: CSVASGQETQYF.

The J gene is TRBJ2-7, the V gene TRBV7-2, with no clear D. CDR1 and CDR2 from the germline V gene are SGHTA and FQGNSA. Trimming removed 4 bases at V and 2 bases at J, with 12 bases between. CDR3 length: 14 residues. The CDR3, as DNA: TGTGCCAGCAGCTCCCTAACGGTCCCCTACGAGCAGTACTTC. Translated: CASSSLTVPYEQYF.

This chain links TRBV27 with TRBJ1-4; maybe TRBD1 (5 bases). Trimming stripped 5 bases from V and 1 base from J, with 17 bases between. Germline CDR1 MNHEY, CDR2 SMNVEV (reference sequence). The length of the CDR3 is 17 residues. The CDR3 sequence: CASSPRDRGKTNEKLFF. Written as DNA, the CDR3 is TGTGCCAGCAGTCCCCGGGACCGGGGGAAAACTAATGAAAAACTGTTTTTT.